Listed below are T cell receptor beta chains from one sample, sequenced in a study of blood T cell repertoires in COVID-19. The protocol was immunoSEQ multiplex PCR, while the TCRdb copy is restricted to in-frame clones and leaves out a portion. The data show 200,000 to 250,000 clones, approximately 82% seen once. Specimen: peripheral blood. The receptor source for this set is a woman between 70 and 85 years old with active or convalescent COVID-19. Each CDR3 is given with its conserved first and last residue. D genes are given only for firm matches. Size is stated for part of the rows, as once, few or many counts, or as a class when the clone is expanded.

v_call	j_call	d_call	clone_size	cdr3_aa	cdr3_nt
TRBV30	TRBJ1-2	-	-	CAWESRQLIIYGYTF	TGTGCCTGGGAGTCTCGACAGCTCATAATCTATGGCTACACCTTC
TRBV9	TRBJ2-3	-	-	CASSVGKQFGTDTQYF	TGTGCCAGCAGCGTAGGGAAACAGTTTGGCACAGATACGCAGTATTTT
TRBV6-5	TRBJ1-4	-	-	CASRRTATNEKLFF	TGTGCCAGCAGGAGGACAGCAACTAATGAAAAACTGTTTTTT
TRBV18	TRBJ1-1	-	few	CASSPTAEVDTEAFF	TGTGCCAGCTCCCCGACAGCAGAAGTCGACACTGAAGCTTTCTTT
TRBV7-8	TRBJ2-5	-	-	CASSPDRQETQYF	TGTGCCAGCAGTCCAGACAGGCAAGAGACCCAGTACTTC
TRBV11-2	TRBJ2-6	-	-	CASSLAAGGFSGANVLTF	TGTGCCAGCAGCTTAGCGGCCGGAGGCTTCTCTGGGGCCAACGTCCTGACTTTC
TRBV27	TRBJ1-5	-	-	CASRLGAAGYNQPQHF	TGTGCCAGCAGACTCGGGGCAGCGGGATACAATCAGCCCCAGCATTTT
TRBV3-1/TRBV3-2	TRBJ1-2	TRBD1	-	CASSNRDRVSGGYTF	TGTGCCAGCAGCAACCGGGACAGGGTTTCTGGTGGCTACACCTTC
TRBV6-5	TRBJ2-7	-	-	CASSPQLADYEQYF	TGTGCCAGCAGCCCACAGCTAGCCGATTACGAGCAGTACTTC
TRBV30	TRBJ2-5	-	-	CAWSTPGIQYF	TGTGCCTGGAGTACCCCGGGTATCCAGTACTTC
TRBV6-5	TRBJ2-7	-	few	CASSYLSEQYF	TGTGCCAGCAGTTACCTCTCCGAGCAGTACTTC
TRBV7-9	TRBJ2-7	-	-	CASSTPGTRYYEQYF	TGTGCCAGCAGCACGCCCGGGACACGATATTACGAGCAGTACTTC
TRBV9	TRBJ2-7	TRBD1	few	CASSPTEGQVVYEQYF	TGTGCCAGCAGCCCCACCGAGGGACAGGTTGTGTACGAGCAGTACTTC
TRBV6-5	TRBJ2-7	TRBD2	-	CASSPPGRTLFEQYF	TGTGCCAGCAGCCCACCCGGGAGGACCCTTTTCGAGCAGTACTTC
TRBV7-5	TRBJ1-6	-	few	CVRSARPTGPNSPLHF	TGTGTCAGAAGCGCTCGACCGACAGGACCCAATTCACCCCTCCACTTT
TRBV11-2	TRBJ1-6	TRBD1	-	CASSSDRSSPLHF	TGTGCCAGCAGCTCGGACAGGAGCTCACCCCTCCACTTT
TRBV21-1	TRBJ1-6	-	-	CASSNWRPRYNSPLHF	TGTGCCAGCAGCAACTGGAGACCGCGCTATAATTCACCCCTCCACTTT
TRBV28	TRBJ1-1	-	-	CASISGNTEAFF	TGTGCCAGCATCTCGGGGAACACTGAAGCTTTCTTT
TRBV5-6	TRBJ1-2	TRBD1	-	CASTRQGGFYGYTF	TGTGCCAGCACCCGACAGGGGGGCTTCTATGGCTACACCTTC
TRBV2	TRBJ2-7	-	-	CASNPNPGSYEQYF	TGTGCCAGCAACCCTAATCCAGGGTCCTACGAGCAGTACTTC
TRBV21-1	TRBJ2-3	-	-	CASPDARATDTQYF	TGTGCCAGCCCGGATGCCAGGGCAACAGATACGCAGTATTTT
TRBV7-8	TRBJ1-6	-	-	CASSWGTGGIIGDSPLHF	TGTGCCAGCAGCTGGGGGACTGGGGGAATTATAGGGGATTCACCCCTCCACTTT
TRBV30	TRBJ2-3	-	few	CAHAGYPPADTQYF	TGTGCTCACGCGGGGTACCCCCCCGCAGATACGCAGTATTTT
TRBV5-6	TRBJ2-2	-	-	CASSLERRAGELFF	TGTGCCAGCAGCTTGGAGCGGCGGGCCGGGGAGCTGTTTTTT
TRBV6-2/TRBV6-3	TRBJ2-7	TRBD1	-	CASSLRQGSYEQYF	TGTGCCAGCAGCCTCAGACAGGGCTCCTACGAGCAGTACTTC
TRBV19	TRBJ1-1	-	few	CASKTTALGGTEAFF	TGTGCCAGTAAAACGACAGCCCTAGGTGGAACTGAAGCTTTCTTT
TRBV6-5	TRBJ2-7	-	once	CASSTPGSYEQYF	TGTGCCAGCAGTACCCCGGGATCCTACGAGCAGTACTTC
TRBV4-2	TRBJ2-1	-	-	CASSYGEGGDNEQFF	TGTGCCAGCAGCTATGGGGAGGGGGGGGACAATGAGCAGTTCTTC
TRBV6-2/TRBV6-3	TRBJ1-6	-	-	CASSYRSPLHF	TGTGCCAGCAGTTACCGTTCACCCCTCCACTTT
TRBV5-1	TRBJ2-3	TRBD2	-	CASSLGLAGGPTDTQYF	TGCGCCAGCAGCTTGGGACTAGCGGGAGGACCGACAGATACGCAGTATTTT
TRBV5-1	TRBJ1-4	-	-	CASSFRASAGGNEKLFF	TGCGCCAGCAGCTTCCGGGCCTCCGCGGGAGGTAATGAAAAACTGTTTTTT
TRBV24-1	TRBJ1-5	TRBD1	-	CATSGDPGQDLQPQHF	TGTGCCACCAGTGGGGATCCGGGACAGGATCTTCAGCCCCAGCATTTT
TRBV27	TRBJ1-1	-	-	CASSLNGGWRAEAFF	TGTGCCAGCAGTTTAAATGGGGGCTGGCGCGCTGAAGCTTTCTTT
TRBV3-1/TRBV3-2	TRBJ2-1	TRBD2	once	CAGSSGGDNEQFF	TGTGCCGGATCAAGCGGGGGGGACAATGAGCAGTTCTTC
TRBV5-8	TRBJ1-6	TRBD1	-	CASSLWTGGALTALHF	TGTGCCAGCAGCTTGTGGACAGGGGGGGCCCTGACGGCCCTCCACTTT
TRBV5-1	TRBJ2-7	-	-	CASSSDGGGFDEQYF	TGCGCCAGCAGCTCGGATGGCGGGGGCTTCGACGAGCAGTACTTC
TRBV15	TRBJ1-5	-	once	CATSWSREQPQHF	TGTGCCACCAGCTGGTCACGAGAACAGCCCCAGCATTTT
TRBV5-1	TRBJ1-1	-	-	CASTFGTGGSEAFF	TGCGCCAGCACCTTCGGGACGGGGGGATCTGAAGCTTTCTTT
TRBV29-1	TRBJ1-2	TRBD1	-	CSVGQGVGDGYTF	TGCAGCGTGGGACAGGGGGTAGGTGATGGCTACACCTTC
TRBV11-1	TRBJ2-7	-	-	CASSFFGSSYEQYF	TGTGCCAGCAGCTTTTTCGGGAGCTCCTACGAGCAGTACTTC
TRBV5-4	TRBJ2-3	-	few	CASSSQQGTDTQYF	TGTGCCAGCAGCTCGCAACAGGGCACAGATACGCAGTATTTT
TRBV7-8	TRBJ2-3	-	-	CASSFWERTDTQYF	TGTGCCAGCAGCTTTTGGGAGCGCACAGATACGCAGTATTTT
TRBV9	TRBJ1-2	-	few	CASSVQGNYGYTF	TGTGCCAGCAGCGTACAGGGGAACTATGGCTACACCTTC
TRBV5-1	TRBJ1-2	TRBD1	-	CASSLRQGMVGGYTF	TGCGCCAGCAGCCTCCGACAGGGGATGGTTGGAGGCTACACCTTC
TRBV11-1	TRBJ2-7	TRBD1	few	CASSQDRGNYEQYF	TGTGCCAGCAGCCAGGACAGGGGAAACTACGAGCAGTACTTC
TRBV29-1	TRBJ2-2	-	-	CSVEDPRLGGTGELFF	TGCAGCGTTGAAGATCCACGACTAGGCGGGACCGGGGAGCTGTTTTTT
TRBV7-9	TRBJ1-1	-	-	CASSSRVADTEAFF	TGTGCCAGCAGCTCCAGGGTGGCGGACACTGAAGCTTTCTTT
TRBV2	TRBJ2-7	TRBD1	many	CASSDTGQGSYEQYF	TGTGCCAGCAGTGATACGGGACAGGGCTCCTACGAGCAGTACTTC
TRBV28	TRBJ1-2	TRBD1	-	CASSFTGASYGYTF	TGTGCCAGCAGTTTCACAGGGGCATCCTATGGCTACACCTTC
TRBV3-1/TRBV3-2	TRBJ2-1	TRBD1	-	CASSPGQAYNEQFF	TGTGCCAGCAGTCCCGGACAGGCCTACAATGAGCAGTTCTTC
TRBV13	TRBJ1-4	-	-	CASSLEGGTGTEKLFF	TGTGCCAGCAGCTTAGAGGGGGGGACCGGAACTGAAAAACTGTTTTTT
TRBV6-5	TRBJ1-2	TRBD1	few	CASTPGTGVGYTF	TGTGCCAGCACCCCCGGGACAGGGGTTGGCTACACCTTC
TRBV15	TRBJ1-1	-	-	CATSRVMGRGETEAFF	TGTGCCACCAGCAGAGTGATGGGCCGTGGTGAAACTGAAGCTTTCTTT
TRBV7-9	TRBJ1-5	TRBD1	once	CASSTQGSNQPQHF	TGTGCCAGCAGTACACAGGGGAGCAATCAGCCCCAGCATTTT
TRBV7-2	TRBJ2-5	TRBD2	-	CASSFQRGGGETQYF	TGTGCCAGCAGCTTTCAGCGGGGGGGAGGAGAGACCCAGTACTTC
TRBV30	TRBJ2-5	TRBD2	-	CAWSPGLAGDRETQYF	TGTGCCTGGAGCCCGGGACTAGCGGGAGATCGAGAGACCCAGTACTTC
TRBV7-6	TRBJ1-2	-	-	CASSPAGGGYYGYTF	TGTGCCAGCAGCCCCGCCGGGGGGGGCTACTATGGCTACACCTTC